The 16 T cell receptor beta chains given below trace back to one sample, sequenced in a study of T cell responses to AZD1222 COVID-19 vaccine. The data were produced by immunoSEQ multiplex PCR, yet TCRdb's version contains in-frame clones alone and is incomplete. The table shows roughly 150,000 clones, with more than 85% occurring only once. The material sequenced was peripheral blood, taken after recovery from COVID-19. The receptors originated from an adult who had recovered from COVID-19.

V is TRBV14 and J is TRBJ2-7, with 7 nucleotides matching TRBD1. Germline V gene sequence: CDR1 SGHDN, CDR2 FVKESK. CDR3 length: 14 amino acids. V gave up 4 bases and J gave up 7 bases; unmatched junction bases: 10. CDR3 amino acids: CASSLQTGLGEQYF. The CDR3, as DNA: TGTGCCAGCAGCCTACAGACAGGGCTGGGGGAGCAGTACTTC.

The DNA of the CDR3 is TGTGCCAGCAGTTGGGGGGGAGTTGAAGCTTTCTTT. Translating it yields CASSWGGVEAFF. This chain uses TRBV12-3 or TRBV12-4 with TRBJ1-1, with D perhaps matching TRBD1 (5 bases). Trimming cost V 4 bases and J 7 bases, with 10 bases left between them. This CDR3 region has 12 residues.

This rearrangement joins TRBV11-2 to TRBJ2-7; 8 nucleotides align to TRBD2. The length of the CDR3 is 15 residues. CDR1 and CDR2 (germline): SGHAT, FQNNGV. Trimming cost V 1 base and J 4 bases; bases outside gene matches: 6. CDR3 region: CASSLVGGAGYEQYF. Here the CDR3 DNA reads TGTGCCAGCAGCTTAGTCGGGGGGGCTGGATACGAGCAGTACTTC.

The chain joins TRBV5-4 to TRBJ2-2, with D unresolved. This CDR3 region has 16 residues. The germline V and J ends were trimmed by 0 bases and 1 base, with 10 bases remaining between them. CDR1 is SGHNT and CDR2 is YYREEE in the germline V gene (reference sequence). The CDR3: CASSLAGPKNTGELFF. Here the CDR3 DNA reads TGTGCCAGCAGCTTGGCCGGACCGAAGAACACCGGGGAGCTGTTTTTT.

V is TRBV27 and J is TRBJ2-3; TRBD2 is a possible D gene (5 bases). The CDR3 length is 15 residues. V lost 3 bases to trimming and J lost 7 bases, with 17 bases between them. Germline V gene lookup returns CDR1 MNHEY and CDR2 SMNVEV (reference sequence). CDR3 amino acids: CASSFGLTIGYTQYF. The CDR3 bases are TGTGCCAGCAGTTTCGGACTCACAATCGGGTATACGCAGTATTTT.

This clone showed up just a few times. The V call is TRBV4-2, the J call TRBJ2-7; TRBD2 matches 9 bases. Germline-derived CDR1 and CDR2 are LGHNA and YNFKEQ. The CDR3 has 18 residues. V lost 0 bases to trimming and J lost 7 bases; unmatched junction nucleotides: 16. The CDR3 nucleotides read TGTGCCAGCAGCCAAGACGGTATTGGTAGCGGGAGTCCGCGAGAGCAGTACTTC. Translating it yields CASSQDGIGSGSPREQYF.

The V gene is TRBV19, the J gene TRBJ2-7; D is ambiguous. V lost 4 bases and J lost 6, with 16 bases in between. Germline CDR1 LNHDA, CDR2 SQIVND (reference sequence). This CDR3 is 14 amino acids long. The CDR3 DNA reads as TGTGCCAGTAGTAGAACTACGGTAATGGGCGAGCAGTACTTC. Translation gives CASSRTTVMGEQYF.

The rearrangement uses TRBV29-1 and TRBJ2-2; 9 nucleotides line up with TRBD1. CDR1 SQVTM and CDR2 ANQGSEA come from the germline V gene. The junction had 3 bases not matched to a gene; V was cut back by 6 bases and J by 1 base. CDR3 length: 14 residues. CDR3 residues: CSVGTGLNTGELFF. The CDR3 bases are TGCAGCGTGGGGACAGGGCTGAACACCGGGGAGCTGTTTTTT.

The rearrangement joins TRBV27 to TRBJ2-7; D is possibly TRBD1 or TRBD2 (5 bases each). CDR1 and CDR2 (germline): MNHEY, SMNVEV (reference sequence). The CDR3 length is 14 residues. The V end was cut by 5 bases, the J end by 7 bases, with 18 bases between. The CDR3 loop is CASSPRGQGGEQYF. Written as DNA, the CDR3 is TGTGCCAGCAGTCCCCGAGGGCAGGGCGGGGAGCAGTACTTC.

This clone occurred once. CDR3 loop: CARSTYEQYF. Here the CDR3 DNA reads TGTGCTAGATCCACCTACGAGCAGTACTTC. The chain links TRBV12-5 to TRBJ2-7; no clear D gene. CDR3 size: 10 residues. Trimming shortened V by 9 bases and J by 2 bases, and 5 bases separated the two germline ends. Germline V gives CDR1 LGHNT, CDR2 FRNRAP.

J is TRBJ2-3 and V is TRBV19; 7 bases agree with TRBD2. The CDR3 has 17 amino acids. Germline assignment: CDR1 LNHDA and CDR2 SQIVND (reference sequence). V was clipped by 3 bases and J by 1 base; unmatched bases: 10. DNA of the CDR3: TGTGCCAGTAGTATGGATGTTGGCGGGAGTGGCACAGATACGCAGTATTTT. This codes for CASSMDVGGSGTDTQYF.

The V call is TRBV28, the J call TRBJ2-3; D perhaps matches TRBD2 (6 bases). The CDR3 consists of 15 residues. V lost 2 bases, J lost 1 base, and 10 bases lay in between. CDR1 and CDR2 from the germline V gene are MDHEN and SYDVKM. CDR3 sequence (DNA): TGTGCCAGCAGTTTAACGGGGGTAGGCACAGATACGCAGTATTTT. This gives the protein CASSLTGVGTDTQYF.

The chain carries TRBV3-1 (or the pseudogene TRBV3-2) and TRBJ1-1, with D possibly matching TRBD1 (6 bases). Trimming took 4 bases from V and 1 from J, leaving 10 bases between them. CDR3 size: 14 residues. The germline CDR1 and CDR2 sequences are LGHDT and YNNKEL (reference sequence). CDR3 amino acids: CASSLTGWNTEAFF. The DNA of the CDR3 is TGTGCCAGCAGCCTTACAGGGTGGAACACTGAAGCTTTCTTT.

This CDR3 is CASTQWAEAFF. In nucleotides, the CDR3 is TGTGCCAGCACCCAATGGGCCGAAGCTTTCTTT. The V call is TRBV6-5, the J call TRBJ1-1; no clear D. The CDR3 extends over 11 amino acids. V shed 7 bases and J shed 8 bases, with 11 bases lying between them. From germline, CDR1 is MNHEY and CDR2 SVGAGI.

The genes are TRBV28 and TRBJ1-1; no definite D call. V lost 9 bases, J lost 5 bases, and 7 bases lay in between. Germline lookup yields CDR1 MDHEN and CDR2 SYDVKM. The CDR3 spans 10 residues. CDR3 nucleotide sequence: TGTGCCAGTCGAGGTACTGAAGCTTTCTTT. Its protein product is CASRGTEAFF.

This clone has just one count. The chain couples TRBV20-1 to TRBJ2-7; D gene uncertain. Germline loops: CDR1 DFQATT, CDR2 SNEGSKA (reference sequence). The CDR3 has 11 amino acids. The ends were cut back, 8 bases at V and 3 bases at J, with 11 bases in the middle. CDR3 in amino acids: CSLPRSYEQYF. Written as DNA, the CDR3 is TGCAGTTTGCCTAGGAGCTACGAGCAGTACTTC.